The rows below give T cell receptor beta chains drawn from one sample of a study of T cell clonotyping in hematopoietic cell transplantation. The table came from immunoSEQ multiplex PCR; TCRdb's copy has only in-frame clones and leaves some out. The table includes about 29,000 clones, roughly nine tenths detected once. Sequences were derived from PBMCs, sampled 100 days after allogeneic stem cell transplant. The receptors originated from a female patient aged 50-59 years who had an allogeneic stem cell transplant from a related donor, so the T cells may come from the graft donor. Some clones in this sample may be carry-over from other donors' samples. The CDR3 runs from the conserved cysteine through the conserved F or W. The D gene is left open where the match is weak. The size of a clone is reported for some rows only, either as once, few or many, or as a class for expanded clones.

TRBV4-1	21	NA	TRBJ2-3	TRBD1	CASSQEVRDRGRLGETDTQYF	TGCGCCAGCAGCCAAGAGGTCCGGGACAGGGGGCGGCTCGGGGAGACAGATACGCAGTATTTT
TRBV2	13	once	TRBJ1-2	NA	CASSGAVGVGYTF	TGTGCCAGCAGTGGGGCTGTCGGGGTGGGCTACACCTTC
TRBV10-1	18	NA	TRBJ2-4	NA	CASSESGEGWRKGNIQYF	TGCGCCAGCAGTGAGTCGGGTGAGGGATGGCGTAAGGGGAACATTCAGTACTTC
TRBV29-1	13	NA	TRBJ1-2	NA	CSVLRGDGSGYTF	TGCAGCGTTCTCAGGGGAGATGGTTCTGGCTACACCTTC
TRBV7-2	14	NA	TRBJ2-3	TRBD2	CASSTRLALDTQYF	TGTGCCAGCAGCACACGACTAGCCTTAGATACGCAGTATTTT
TRBV5-1	14	NA	TRBJ2-2	TRBD2	CASLAGANTGELFF	TGCGCCAGTTTAGCGGGGGCGAACACCGGGGAGCTGTTTTTT
TRBV20-1	11	NA	TRBJ2-1	NA	CSARGQNEQFF	TGCAGTGCTAGAGGACAAAATGAGCAGTTCTTC
TRBV6-1	14	NA	TRBJ2-7	NA	CASSEAGAAYEQYF	TGTGCCAGCAGTGAGGCCGGGGCGGCCTACGAGCAGTACTTC
TRBV6-5	12	NA	TRBJ2-3	NA	CASSRGPDTQYF	TGTGCCAGCAGTCGGGGCCCAGATACGCAGTATTTT
TRBV12-5	14	NA	TRBJ1-4	NA	CASGQGEANEKLFF	TGTGCTAGTGGTCAAGGGGAAGCTAATGAAAAACTGTTTTTT
TRBV5-6	14	NA	TRBJ1-6	TRBD1	CASSVGQYNSPLHF	TGTGCCAGCAGCGTGGGACAGTATAATTCACCCCTCCACTTT
TRBV2	16	NA	TRBJ2-7	TRBD1	CASSENPTGLNYEQYF	TGTGCCAGCAGTGAAAACCCGACAGGGCTAAACTACGAGCAGTACTTC
TRBV9	13	NA	TRBJ2-1	NA	CASSVSGANEQFF	TGTGCCAGCAGCGTATCGGGGGCCAATGAGCAGTTCTTC
TRBV7-2	14	NA	TRBJ2-7	NA	CASSLGGRAGEQYF	TGTGCCAGCAGCTTAGGTGGCAGGGCGGGGGAGCAGTACTTC
TRBV19	16	NA	TRBJ2-7	TRBD1	CASSIRQGRGSYEQYF	TGTGCCAGTAGTATCCGACAGGGCAGGGGCTCCTACGAGCAGTACTTC
TRBV7-8	17	NA	TRBJ2-3	NA	CASSLDPRHAQTDTQYF	TGTGCCAGCAGCTTAGACCCAAGACATGCTCAGACAGATACGCAGTATTTT
TRBV7-2	14	NA	TRBJ1-1	TRBD1	CASSPGQGATEAFF	TGTGCCAGCAGCCCGGGACAGGGGGCGACTGAAGCTTTCTTT
TRBV7-6	14	NA	TRBJ1-4	NA	CASSLSMGDEKLFF	TGTGCCAGCAGCCTATCGATGGGGGATGAAAAACTGTTTTTT
TRBV9	14	NA	TRBJ1-5	TRBD1	CASSRGQSNQPQHF	TGTGCCAGCAGCAGGGGGCAGAGCAATCAGCCCCAGCATTTT
TRBV18	15	once	TRBJ1-5	NA	CASSPQTDSNQPQHF	TGTGCCAGCTCACCACAGACAGATAGCAATCAGCCCCAGCATTTT
TRBV19	13	few	TRBJ1-1	NA	CAGRRTDDTEAFF	TGTGCCGGCAGGAGGACAGACGACACTGAAGCTTTCTTT
TRBV6-5	13	NA	TRBJ1-2	NA	CASSPGQSYGYTF	TGTGCCAGCAGTCCGGGACAATCCTATGGCTACACCTTC
TRBV6-4	13	NA	TRBJ1-1	NA	CASQQTENTEAFF	TGTGCCAGCCAACAGACAGAGAACACTGAAGCTTTCTTT
TRBV7-9	15	NA	TRBJ2-1	NA	CASSLATGLGNEQFF	TGTGCCAGCAGCTTAGCGACGGGGCTAGGAAATGAGCAGTTCTTC
TRBV27	14	NA	TRBJ1-1	NA	CASSLLGGLTEAFF	TGTGCCAGCAGTTTATTGGGGGGGTTAACTGAAGCTTTCTTT
TRBV5-6	14	NA	TRBJ1-5	NA	CASTSGGRDQPQHF	TGTGCCAGCACCTCCGGGGGTAGGGATCAGCCCCAGCATTTT
TRBV19	12	NA	TRBJ1-1	NA	CASSRSNTEAFF	TGTGCCAGTAGTCGGTCGAACACTGAAGCTTTCTTT
TRBV5-1	14	NA	TRBJ2-2	NA	CASSFGGNTGELFF	TGCGCCAGCAGCTTCGGGGGGAACACCGGGGAGCTGTTTTTT
TRBV7-9	14	NA	TRBJ1-1	TRBD1	CASTLRGRNTEAFF	TGTGCCAGCACCCTCAGGGGGCGCAACACTGAAGCTTTCTTT
TRBV7-2	17	NA	TRBJ2-5	TRBD2	CASSLARGAGGQETQYF	TGTGCCAGCAGCTTAGCGAGAGGGGCGGGGGGGCAAGAGACCCAGTACTTC
TRBV29-1	13	once	TRBJ1-1	NA	CSVGVQVLTEAFF	TGCAGCGTGGGGGTACAGGTACTCACTGAAGCTTTCTTT
TRBV7-6	15	NA	TRBJ2-2	NA	CASSLLGGAGGELFF	TGTGCCAGCAGCCTCCTAGGGGGAGCAGGCGGGGAGCTGTTTTTT
TRBV4-2	17	NA	TRBJ2-5	TRBD2	CASSHDLGERGQETQYF	TGTGCCAGCAGCCATGATCTTGGGGAGCGGGGCCAAGAGACCCAGTACTTC
TRBV29-1	11	once	TRBJ2-3	NA	CSVVRGVAQYF	TGCAGCGTAGTCAGGGGGGTAGCGCAGTATTTT
TRBV7-2	16	once	TRBJ2-5	TRBD2	CASSLGLAGGPETQYF	TGTGCCAGCAGCTTAGGACTAGCGGGGGGGCCAGAGACCCAGTACTTC